The rows below give T cell receptor beta chains drawn from one sample of a study of blood T cell repertoires in COVID-19. Generated by immunoSEQ multiplex PCR, the TCRdb table keeps only in-frame clones and is missing some. The sample includes under 300,000 clones, roughly 90% of them seen just once. The sequenced material came from PBMCs or T cells enriched from blood (not recorded which). The receptor source for this set is a man aged 40-50 years who had recovered from COVID-19. The CDR3 runs from the conserved cysteine through the conserved F or W. A D gene is named only where the DNA matches it firmly. A clone size is listed for some rows: how often the clone was seen (once, few, many), or a class if it is expanded.

cdr3_aa cdr3_nt clone_size j_call v_call d_call
CASSADSLGNQPQHF TGCGCCAGCAGTGCCGACAGTCTCGGGAATCAGCCCCAGCATTTT few TRBJ1-5 TRBV10-2 -
CASSPVETGEAFF TGCGCCAGCAGCCCCGTCGAGACAGGTGAAGCTTTCTTT - TRBJ1-1 TRBV5-1 -
CASSLGSTGLDSGNTIYF TGCGCCAGCAGCTTGGGGTCTACAGGGCTGGACTCTGGAAACACCATATATTTT once TRBJ1-3 TRBV5-1 -
CASSPPSGGGETQYF TGTGCCAGCTCACCACCGAGCGGGGGAGGTGAGACCCAGTACTTC - TRBJ2-5 TRBV18 TRBD2
CASSVGHNNEQFF TGTGCCAGCAGCGTAGGGCATAACAATGAGCAGTTCTTC once TRBJ2-1 TRBV9 -
CASSMRGYQPQHF TGTGCCAGTAGTATGCGGGGTTATCAGCCCCAGCATTTT once TRBJ1-5 TRBV19 -
CASSSTAAGGNTIYF TGTGCCAGCAGTTCTACAGCAGCAGGGGGAAACACCATATATTTT - TRBJ1-3 TRBV28 -
CASSVGQEGTSPLHF TGTGCCAGCAGCGTTGGACAGGAAGGTACTTCACCCCTCCACTTT - TRBJ1-6 TRBV9 TRBD1
CASSLVQGGNSPLHF TGTGCCAGCAGCTTAGTTCAGGGTGGCAATTCACCCCTCCACTTT few TRBJ1-6 TRBV7-9 -
CASSFVSSDTEAFF TGTGCCAGCAGTTTCGTATCATCGGACACTGAAGCTTTCTTT - TRBJ1-1 TRBV28 -
CASSITYSGANVLTF TGTGCCAGTAGTATCACCTACTCTGGGGCCAACGTCCTGACTTTC once TRBJ2-6 TRBV19 -
CASSSRTGGEGYTF TGTGCCAGTAGTAGCCGGACAGGGGGAGAGGGCTACACCTTC - TRBJ1-2 TRBV19 TRBD1
CASSPTGGRTEAFF TGTGCCAGCAGCCCGACAGGGGGGCGAACTGAAGCTTTCTTT - TRBJ1-1 TRBV6-5 TRBD1
CSAITITRQYNTQYF TGCAGCGCCATTACAATAACTCGACAGTATAATACGCAGTATTTT - TRBJ2-3 TRBV29-1 -
CASSFLSGYSYEQYF TGTGCCAGCAGCTTTCTTTCAGGGTACTCCTACGAGCAGTACTTC - TRBJ2-7 TRBV7-8 -
CARSQNRARGNEKLFF TGTGCCAGAAGCCAAAACAGGGCTAGAGGTAATGAAAAACTGTTTTTT - TRBJ1-4 TRBV5-3 -
CASSPGLAGTDTQYF TGTGCCAGCAGCCCCGGACTAGCGGGTACAGATACGCAGTATTTT - TRBJ2-3 TRBV4-2 TRBD2
CASSLGDRGGYTF TGCGCCAGCAGCTTGGGTGACAGGGGTGGCTACACCTTC - TRBJ1-2 TRBV5-1 TRBD1
CASSHPPTQWETQYF TGTGCCAGCAGTCACCCCCCTACACAGTGGGAGACCCAGTACTTC - TRBJ2-5 TRBV6-6 -
CASSSSIQGLAGNEQFF TGTGCCAGTAGTAGTTCGATTCAGGGACTAGCGGGAAATGAGCAGTTCTTC once TRBJ2-1 TRBV19 TRBD2
CASSLGENRELVETQYF TGTGCCAGCAGCTTAGGGGAAAACAGGGAGTTAGTGGAGACCCAGTACTTC - TRBJ2-5 TRBV7-8 -
CASSLGGMNTEAFF TGTGCCAGCAGCTTAGGAGGGATGAACACTGAAGCTTTCTTT - TRBJ1-1 TRBV7-9 -
CASSSTGSGVYVSYEQYF TGTGCCAGCAGCTCCACAGGTAGCGGGGTTTATGTATCCTACGAGCAGTACTTC - TRBJ2-7 TRBV11-2 TRBD2
CASRPPGGYGYTF TGTGCCAGCAGACCCCCCGGTGGCTATGGCTACACCTTC - TRBJ1-2 TRBV11-2 -
CASSTRDRGSYNEQFF TGTGCCAGCAGCACGAGAGACAGGGGTTCCTACAATGAGCAGTTCTTC few TRBJ2-1 TRBV11-3 TRBD1
CASSFTGSYYGYTF TGTGCCAGCAGCTTTACAGGGTCCTACTATGGCTACACCTTC few TRBJ1-2 TRBV5-4 -
CSASGGEYSTDTQYF TGCAGTGCTAGTGGGGGGGAATATAGCACAGATACGCAGTATTTT - TRBJ2-3 TRBV20-1 TRBD2
CASSYSSQTYGYTF TGTGCCAGCAGTTACTCATCACAGACCTATGGCTACACCTTC - TRBJ1-2 TRBV6-5 -
CASSLSGGGVNGYTF TGTGCCAGCAGCTTATCGGGAGGGGGTGTAAATGGCTACACCTTC - TRBJ1-2 TRBV7-3 -
CASSQDPTGREKLFF TGTGCCAGCAGCCAAGACCCGACAGGGCGTGAAAAACTGTTTTTT - TRBJ1-4 TRBV3-1/TRBV3-2 TRBD1
CASAYRDTPMQYF TGTGCCAGTGCCTACCGGGACACCCCGATGCAGTACTTC - TRBJ2-7 TRBV6-5 -
CASSLARTGNYGYTF TGTGCCAGCAGCTTAGCCCGGACAGGGAACTATGGCTACACCTTC - TRBJ1-2 TRBV7-8 TRBD1
CASSLYRGGVGYTF TGTGCCAGCAGTTTATACAGGGGGGGAGTTGGCTACACCTTC - TRBJ1-2 TRBV27 TRBD1
CASGEQGKRTNEKLFF TGTGCCAGCGGAGAACAGGGGAAGCGTACTAATGAAAAACTGTTTTTT - TRBJ1-4 TRBV6-6 TRBD1